The 26 T cell receptor beta chains listed next were all sequenced from one sample in a study of T-cell reconstitution after alpha-beta-depleted transplantation in children. Preparation of the TCRbeta library involved a method that used unique molecular identifiers. TCRdb redid the calling of the PCR reads with MiXCR, one entry per CDR3 protein. The sample consists of 360,000 or so distinct CDR3 sequences, roughly 20% of them appearing once. The sample consisted of PBMCs from the stem cell graft donor, taken from the stem cell graft. The receptors were gathered from a human donor who donated a stem cell graft to a child with acute myeloid leukemia.

This rearrangement joins TRBV28 to TRBJ2-5; D perhaps matches TRBD1 (5 bases). Germline lookup yields CDR1 MDHEN and CDR2 SYDVKM. V was trimmed by 11 bases and J by 4 bases, leaving 11 bases between them. The CDR3 is 11 amino acids. The CDR3 loop reads CASLGRETQYF. The DNA of the CDR3 is TGTGCCTCCCTGGGGCGAGAGACCCAGTACTTC.

The chain uses TRBV29-1 and TRBJ1-2, with a weak D call TRBD1 (6 bases). The CDR3 sequence is 14 residues long. V lost 0 bases, J lost 3 bases, and 11 bases lay in between. CDR1 and CDR2 (germline): SQVTM, ANQGSEA. CDR3 region: CSVEDGRGHYGYTF. DNA of the CDR3: TGCAGCGTTGAAGATGGCCGGGGGCACTATGGCTACACCTTC.

This clonotype came up a few times. The V gene is TRBV28, the J gene TRBJ2-7; D may be TRBD2 (5 bases). Germline lookup yields CDR1 MDHEN and CDR2 SYDVKM. The CDR3 contains 15 residues. Trimming stripped 7 bases from V and 3 bases from J, with 19 bases between. CDR3 nucleotide sequence: TGTGCCAGCAACCCCGGAACTAGTACCGTCTACGAGCAGTACTTC. Translation gives CASNPGTSTVYEQYF.

This chain connects TRBV12-3 or TRBV12-4 to TRBJ2-3; D is perhaps TRBD2 (6 bases). The CDR3 extends over 13 amino acids. Trimming removed 11 bases at V and 0 bases at J, with 12 bases between. The CDR3 loop is CASGGRSTDTQYF. The DNA for the CDR3 is TGTGCCTCTGGGGGGAGGAGCACAGATACGCAGTATTTT.

This clonotype came up a few times. J is TRBJ2-1 and V is TRBV12-3 or TRBV12-4, with 10 bases lining up with TRBD2. CDR3 length equals 15 residues. The V and J ends lost 8 bases and 0 bases, in that order; junction bases with no gene match: 4. CDR3 bases: TGTGCCAGCTTGGGACTAGCGAGCTCCTACAATGAGCAGTTCTTC. It is translated as CASLGLASSYNEQFF.

This clonotype was observed a single time. The chain carries TRBV4-1 and TRBJ1-1, with no clear D. Germline-derived CDR1 and CDR2 are MGHRA and YSYEKL. The CDR3 has 14 amino acids. V lost 3 bases to trimming and J lost 0 bases, with 8 bases between them. The CDR3 here is CASSQPGMNTEAFF. Written as DNA, the CDR3 is TGCGCCAGCAGCCAGCCAGGAATGAACACTGAAGCTTTCTTT.

This clonotype was observed a handful of times. The chain has TRBV28 and TRBJ1-1; D uncertain. V was cut by 6 bases and J by 6 bases, with 17 bases left in between. The CDR3 length is 14 residues. Germline CDR1 MDHEN, CDR2 SYDVKM. The CDR3 nucleotides are TGTGCCAGCAGGTACCCAACGAAGGGCGCTGAAGCTTTCTTT. Protein product: CASRYPTKGAEAFF.

The rearrangement uses TRBV12-3 or TRBV12-4 and TRBJ2-7; D perhaps matches TRBD2 (5 bases). This CDR3 has 14 amino acids. V lost 5 bases, J lost 2 bases, and 13 bases lay in between. CDR3 region: CASSTRETAYEQYF. The DNA for the CDR3 is TGTGCCAGCAGTACACGGGAAACTGCCTACGAGCAGTACTTC.

V is TRBV16 and J is TRBJ2-4; no clear D gene. Trimming pared 0 bases from V and 2 bases from J, leaving 11 bases between. The CDR3 is 16 amino acids. CDR1 and CDR2 (germline): KGHSY, FQNENV. Here the CDR3 reads CASSQSSSGSKNIQYF. CDR3 sequence (DNA): TGTGCCAGCAGCCAATCAAGCTCGGGTTCCAAAAACATTCAGTACTTC.

This clonotype was picked up a small number of times. This chain connects TRBV20-1 to TRBJ2-1; D remains unclear. The V gene's germline CDR1 is DFQATT and CDR2 SNEGSKA (reference sequence). V lost 1 base, J lost 0 bases, and 7 bases lay in between. This CDR3 is built from 14 residues. The CDR3 protein is CSARAGVSYNEQFF. Written as DNA, the CDR3 is TGCAGTGCTAGAGCTGGGGTCTCCTACAATGAGCAGTTCTTC.

The gene calls are TRBV12-3 or TRBV12-4 and TRBJ1-4; 9 nucleotides align to TRBD1. Trimming took 6 bases from V and 8 from J; bases not matched to a gene: 7. The length of the CDR3 is 14 residues. This CDR3 reads CASSPTGGREKLFF. The CDR3 coding sequence is TGTGCCAGCAGCCCTACAGGGGGCCGGGAAAAACTGTTTTTT.

This clonotype has ten or more counts. V and J are TRBV29-1 and TRBJ2-1, with D unclear. In germline, CDR1 is SQVTM, CDR2 ANQGSEA. CDR3 length: 11 residues. V was cut by 5 bases and J by 3 bases, with 5 bases left in between. The CDR3 spells CSVLLYNEQFF. The CDR3 DNA sequence: TGCAGCGTTCTTCTCTACAATGAGCAGTTCTTC.

The V call is TRBV4-1, the J call TRBJ2-5; 8 nucleotides agree with TRBD1. The CDR3 sequence is 16 residues long. In germline, CDR1 is MGHRA, CDR2 YSYEKL. J lost 1 base, V lost 7 bases, and 11 bases had no gene match. In nucleotides, the CDR3 is TGCGCCAGCACCCCTACAGGACAGGGAGTCCAAGAGACCCAGTACTTC. It specifies CASTPTGQGVQETQYF.

This clonotype was counted at least ten times. This chain links TRBV6-1 with TRBJ2-1, with TRBD2 matching over 8 bases. The germline CDR1 and CDR2 sequences are MNHNS and SASEGT. J lost 7 bases, V lost 4 bases, and 6 bases had no gene match. The CDR3 spans 14 residues. Here the CDR3 reads CASSARTSSNEQFF. The CDR3 bases are TGTGCCAGCAGTGCCAGGACTAGCAGTAATGAGCAGTTCTTC.

This clonotype was recorded a few times. J is TRBJ1-2 and V is TRBV28; 7 nucleotides align to TRBD1. The V segment lost 7 bases and the J segment 2 bases; nucleotides outside the gene matches: 7. The germline CDR1 and CDR2 sequences are MDHEN and SYDVKM. The CDR3 totals 14 residues. This CDR3 reads CASTSTGPNYGYTF. CDR3 nucleotides: TGTGCCAGCACTTCGACAGGGCCAAACTATGGCTACACCTTC.

V and J are TRBV12-3 or TRBV12-4 and TRBJ1-1; D is unclear. The CDR3 extends over 13 amino acids. The V gene lost 2 bases and the J gene lost 0 bases, with 4 bases spanning the gap. The DNA for the CDR3 is TGTGCCAGCAGTTTACGTATGAACACTGAAGCTTTCTTT. This codes for CASSLRMNTEAFF.

This clonotype was seen at least ten times. This chain joins TRBV24-1 and TRBJ2-1; the D gene is possibly TRBD2 (6 bases). This CDR3 is 14 amino acids long. The V end lost 4 bases, the J end lost 5 bases, and 11 bases lay between the germline ends. Per germline, CDR1 KGHDR and CDR2 SFDVKD. CDR3: CATSDPGGNNEQFF. The CDR3, as DNA: TGTGCCACCAGTGACCCTGGGGGGAACAATGAGCAGTTCTTC.

This chain uses TRBV25-1 with TRBJ1-5; D is possibly TRBD1 (5 bases). The germline CDR1 and CDR2 sequences are MGHDK and SYGVNS. The CDR3 totals 15 residues. V lost 2 bases and J 1 base, leaving 9 bases between the germline ends. The CDR3 coding sequence is TGTGCCAGCAGTGAAGGGAGGGGAAGCAATCAGCCCCAGCATTTT. This gives the protein CASSEGRGSNQPQHF.

V and J are TRBV15 and TRBJ2-2, with 9 positions matching TRBD2. CDR1 LNHNV and CDR2 YYDKDF come from the germline V gene (reference sequence). V lost 3 bases and J lost 5; bases outside the gene matches: 4. This CDR3 is 15 amino acids long. The CDR3 region has the DNA TGTGCCACCAGCAGGCGACTAGCGGATACCGGGGAGCTGTTTTTT. Translated: CATSRRLADTGELFF. The full variable domain, with the rest looked up from reference TRBV15 and TRBJ2-2, is DAMVIQNPRYQVTQFGKPVTLSCSQTLNHNVMYWYQQKSSQAPKLLFHYYDKDFNNEADTPDNFQSRRPNTSFCFLDIRSPGLGDTAMYLCATSRRLADTGELFFGEGSRLTVL.

The genes are TRBV30 and TRBJ2-3, with a possible D match to TRBD2 (6 bases). Trimming cost V 2 bases and J 5 bases, with 11 bases left between them. The germline gives CDR1 GTSNPN, CDR2 SVGIG (reference sequence). This CDR3 region has 13 residues. The CDR3 here is CAWSPGEVDTQYF. The CDR3 nucleotides are TGTGCCTGGAGTCCGGGAGAAGTAGATACGCAGTATTTT.

The V gene is TRBV6-5, the J gene TRBJ1-2; D remains ambiguous. The CDR3 loop spans 14 amino acids. Trimming left V 6 bases short and J 10 bases short, with 21 bases between. CDR1 and CDR2 (germline): MNHEY, SVGAGI. DNA for the CDR3: TGTGCCAGCAGCTTACCCGGCCAACAAGGGAACTACACCTTC. It encodes CASSLPGQQGNYTF.

This clonotype has more than one count but fewer than ten. The rearrangement joins TRBV28 to TRBJ2-7, with TRBD2 as a possible D gene (5 bases). CDR1 and CDR2 from the germline V gene are MDHEN and SYDVKM. The CDR3 is 15 amino acids. V was pared by 6 bases and J by 0 bases, with 15 bases between. The CDR3 region is CASRTRGDYSYEQYF. In DNA form, the CDR3 reads TGTGCCAGCAGAACGAGAGGAGACTACTCCTACGAGCAGTACTTC.

There are a few counts of this clonotype. The V and J genes are TRBV29-1 and TRBJ1-1; the D gene is possibly TRBD1 (6 bases). Between the trimmed V and J ends, which lost 6 bases and 7 bases, there was a span of 21 bases. The CDR3 runs to 14 residues. The V gene's germline CDR1 is SQVTM and CDR2 ANQGSEA. The CDR3 sequence: CSVGTIGGELEAFF. In DNA form, the CDR3 reads TGCAGCGTGGGGACTATAGGGGGGGAACTTGAAGCTTTCTTT.

This clonotype was seen a few times. The V call is TRBV29-1, the J call TRBJ2-1; 12 nucleotides line up with TRBD2. Germline V gene data show CDR1 as SQVTM and CDR2 as ANQGSEA. The trim removed 1 base at V and 10 bases at J, leaving 8 bases unmatched. This CDR3 contains 15 residues. Here the CDR3 DNA reads TGCAGCGTTGAAGTTGCTAGCGGGAGGGTTGGCGAGCAGTTCTTC. Its protein is CSVEVASGRVGEQFF.

This clonotype was seen only a few times. The chain couples TRBV20-1 to TRBJ2-5, with 8 bases fitting TRBD2. Germline V CDR1 and CDR2: DFQATT, SNEGSKA (reference sequence). The V segment lost 5 bases and the J segment 2 bases; nucleotides outside the gene matches: 7. The CDR3 length is 14 residues. The CDR3 is CSAVGLAVQETQYF. CDR3 nucleotide sequence: TGCAGTGCTGTCGGACTAGCCGTTCAAGAGACCCAGTACTTC.

This clonotype was counted many times. CDR3: CASSLFGGRTEAFF. In nucleotides, the CDR3 is TGTGCCAGCAGTTTATTCGGGGGTCGGACTGAAGCTTTCTTT. This chain joins TRBV12-3 or TRBV12-4 and TRBJ1-1; tentatively, D is TRBD1 (5 bases). V shed 2 bases and J shed 5 bases, with 12 bases lying between them. The CDR3 runs to 14 residues.